The source of this T cell receptor (beta chain) is a study of blood T cell repertoires in COVID-19. At the level of the study: The United States, Italy and Spain provided the acute and convalescent COVID-19 samples.

As originally analysed: Amplified reference gene primers provided the basis for estimating nucleated cell counts. Profiled with immunoSEQ multiplex PCR; TCRdb holds only in-frame clones, not every one. That table is the source of V, J and clone size, and D and trimming were worked out from the DNA. The sample has 190,000 or so clones; 80% to 90% are singletons. The ends were cut back, 1 base at V and 7 bases at J, with 22 bases in the middle. From germline, CDR1 is KGHSH and CDR2 LQKENI. CDR3 length: 18 amino acids. Residents of 24 US areas, aged roughly 18 to 89 years, made up the participants. Cohort allocation depended upon clinical history that participants reported.

The TCR comes from a man between 18 and 29 years old with acute COVID-19. Sequenced material: PBMCs or T cells enriched from blood (not recorded which). The chain uses TRBV18 and TRBJ2-2, with a weak D call TRBD2 (5 bases). CDR3 nucleotides: TGTGCCAGCTCACCACATGCCCCGGAGAGGGTTGAGTTCGGGGAGCTGTTTTTT. Its translation is CASSPHAPERVEFGELFF.